This T cell receptor (beta chain) is from a study of regulatory T cells in long-lasting Graves disease. According to the study, TCR beta libraries were built with iRepertoire HTBI primers and CDR3-region Arm-PCR. TCRdb processed the multiplex PCR reads anew with MiXCR; each CDR3 protein has one entry. This table holds hundreds of thousands of distinct CDR3 sequences, about 16% found once. This clonotype was counted many times. Sample time point: newly diagnosed GD, antithyroid drugs for less than 3 months. From RNA extracted from PBMCs, the TCR library was made. CDR3 length: 12 amino acids. The germline V gene has CDR1 GTSNPN and CDR2 SVGIG (reference sequence). Trimming took 2 bases from V and 4 from J, leaving 7 bases between them. A further study also used this sample, focusing on T cells in Graves' hyperthyroidism and ophthalmopathy. This second report adds: Hyperthyroidism was newly diagnosed in patients aged 18 to 65 (duration under 2 months).

The chain carries TRBV30 and TRBJ2-3; D gene unclear. The clonotype comes from a man younger than 35 with Graves disease. Sequencing used peripheral blood mononuclear cells (PBMCs), obtained at new diagnosis, from a patient treated with antithyroid drugs. The CDR3 protein is CAWSRRADTQYF. In nucleotides, the CDR3 is TGTGCCTGGAGTAGAAGGGCAGATACGCAGTATTTT.